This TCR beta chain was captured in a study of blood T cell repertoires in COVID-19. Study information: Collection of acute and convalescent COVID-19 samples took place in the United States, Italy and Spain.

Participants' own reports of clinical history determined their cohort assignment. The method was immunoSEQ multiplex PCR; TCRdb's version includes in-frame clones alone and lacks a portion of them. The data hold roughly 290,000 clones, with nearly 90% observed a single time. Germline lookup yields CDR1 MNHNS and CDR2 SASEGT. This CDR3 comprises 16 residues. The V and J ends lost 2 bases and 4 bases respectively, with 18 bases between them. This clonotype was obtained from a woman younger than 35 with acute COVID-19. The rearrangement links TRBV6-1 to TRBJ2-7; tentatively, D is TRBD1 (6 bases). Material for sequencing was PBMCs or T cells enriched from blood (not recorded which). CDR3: CASSEPPPTTGYEQYF. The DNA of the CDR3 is TGTGCCAGCAGTGAACCCCCCCCAACGACAGGTTACGAGCAGTACTTC.